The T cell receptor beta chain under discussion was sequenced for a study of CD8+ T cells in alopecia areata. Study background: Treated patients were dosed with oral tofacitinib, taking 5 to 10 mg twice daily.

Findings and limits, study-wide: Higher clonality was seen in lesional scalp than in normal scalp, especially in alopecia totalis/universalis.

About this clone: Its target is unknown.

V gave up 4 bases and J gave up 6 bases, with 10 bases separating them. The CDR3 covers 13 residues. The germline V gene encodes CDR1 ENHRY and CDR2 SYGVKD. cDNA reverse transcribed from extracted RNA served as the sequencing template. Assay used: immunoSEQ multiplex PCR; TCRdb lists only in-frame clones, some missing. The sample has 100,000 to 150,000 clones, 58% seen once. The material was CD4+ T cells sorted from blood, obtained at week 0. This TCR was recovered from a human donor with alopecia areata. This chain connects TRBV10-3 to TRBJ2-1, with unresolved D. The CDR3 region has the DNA TGTGCCATCAGTGTTGGGTCGTTCAATGAGCAGTTCTTC. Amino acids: CAISVGSFNEQFF.